Below, one T cell receptor (beta chain) is given with its context. These data belong to a study of cytomegalovirus exposure and HLA in healthy donors. 60 Vbeta and 13 Jbeta primers were used in PCR. Measured with immunoSEQ multiplex PCR; TCRdb has only the in-frame clones, and not every one. This sample has under 200,000 clones, with roughly 80% found just once. Germline trimming cut 3 bases from V and 8 bases from J; bases unmatched to any gene: 8. The CDR3 covers 15 residues. The germline gives CDR1 MDHEN, CDR2 SYDVKM. The chain carries TRBV28 and TRBJ2-1; 9 nucleotides line up with TRBD1. Sequenced material: PBMCs. The receptor's source is a human donor in good health. For the CDR3, the DNA is TGTGCCAGCAGTTTCCTCCGGGACAGGGAGGATGAGCAGTTCTTC. Translated: CASSFLRDREDEQFF.